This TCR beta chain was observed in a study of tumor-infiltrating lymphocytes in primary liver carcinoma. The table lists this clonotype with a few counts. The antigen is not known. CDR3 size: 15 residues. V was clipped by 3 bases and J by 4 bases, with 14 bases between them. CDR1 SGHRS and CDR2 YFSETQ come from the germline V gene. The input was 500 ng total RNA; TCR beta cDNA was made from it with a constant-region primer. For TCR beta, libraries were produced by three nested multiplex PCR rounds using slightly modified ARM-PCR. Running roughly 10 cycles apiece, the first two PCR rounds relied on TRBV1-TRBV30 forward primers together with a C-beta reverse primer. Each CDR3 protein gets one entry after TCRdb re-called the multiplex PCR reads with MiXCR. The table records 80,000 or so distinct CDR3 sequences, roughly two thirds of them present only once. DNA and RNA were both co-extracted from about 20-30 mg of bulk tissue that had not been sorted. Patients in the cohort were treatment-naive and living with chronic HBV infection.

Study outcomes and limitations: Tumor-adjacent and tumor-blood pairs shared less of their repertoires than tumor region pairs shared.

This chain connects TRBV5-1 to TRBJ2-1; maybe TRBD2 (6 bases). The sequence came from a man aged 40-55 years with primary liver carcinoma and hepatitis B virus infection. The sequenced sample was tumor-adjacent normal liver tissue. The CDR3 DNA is TGCGCCAGCAGCTATATAGGGGAGGCATACAATGAGCAGTTCTTC. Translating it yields CASSYIGEAYNEQFF.